This entry lists 10 T cell receptor beta chains sequenced from one sample in a study of immune evolution from preneoplasia to lung adenocarcinoma. Only in-frame clones appear in the TCRdb table, and some are missing; sequencing was by immunoSEQ multiplex PCR. The sample yields several thousand clones, about four fifths seen once. Specimen: FFPE lung adenocarcinoma in situ tissue. All receptors derive from a donor at least 70 years old with lung adenocarcinoma.

The gene calls are TRBV9 and TRBJ2-7; D may be TRBD1 or TRBD2 (6 bases each). This CDR3 is built from 15 residues. In germline, CDR1 is SGDLS, CDR2 YYNGEE. The V end was cut by 1 base, the J end by 2 bases, with 13 bases between. CDR3 sequence: CASSVSAGHTYEQYF. In DNA, the CDR3 is TGTGCCAGCAGCGTATCCGCGGGACATACCTACGAGCAGTACTTC.

This chain connects TRBV28 to TRBJ2-1; 9 bases align to TRBD2. CDR3 length: 15 amino acids. V gave up 6 bases and J gave up 7 bases; unmatched junction bases: 10. CDR1 is MDHEN, CDR2 SYDVKM, per germline. The CDR3 coding sequence is TGTGCCAGCAGGCTGAGCGGGAGGCGTCTGAATGAGCAGTTCTTC. This codes for CASRLSGRRLNEQFF.

The J gene is TRBJ2-3, the V gene TRBV4-1; D possibly corresponds to TRBD2 (6 bases). The CDR3 has 19 residues. Trimming removed 0 bases at V and 2 bases at J, with 21 bases between. Germline assignment: CDR1 MGHRA and CDR2 YSYEKL. The CDR3 DNA follows: TGCGCCAGCAGCCAAGATCCCCCGGGACTCCGTTCGACCACAGATACGCAGTATTTT. This codes for CASSQDPPGLRSTTDTQYF.

V and J are TRBV5-1 and TRBJ1-5, with 8 bases aligning to TRBD1. This CDR3 has 16 residues. Per germline, CDR1 SGHRS and CDR2 YFSETQ. The J segment lost 8 bases and the V segment lost 2 bases, leaving 12 bases of the junction unmatched. CDR3 bases: TGCGCCAGCAGCTTACTTGGACAGGGCCCTTGGGAGCCCCAGCATTTT. This translates into CASSLLGQGPWEPQHF.

The rearrangement joins TRBV6-5 to TRBJ1-1; D is unresolved. The CDR3 is 13 residues long. The germline V and J ends were trimmed by 3 bases and 7 bases, with 12 bases remaining between them. Germline lookup yields CDR1 MNHEY and CDR2 SVGAGI. The CDR3 reads CASSYSSRYEAFF. The CDR3 nucleotides are TGTGCCAGCAGTTATAGCTCGCGTTATGAAGCTTTCTTT.

The chain links TRBV9 to TRBJ2-1, with D perhaps TRBD2 (6 bases). V lost 0 bases, J lost 2 bases, and 9 bases lay in between. CDR3 size: 15 residues. CDR1 and CDR2 from the germline V gene are SGDLS and YYNGEE. The CDR3, as DNA: TGTGCCAGCAGCGTAGTTGGCGGGGCCTACAATGAGCAGTTCTTC. Translating it yields CASSVVGGAYNEQFF.

On this clone: At one end, the junction sequence differs from germline, possibly due to a read error. The chain is built from TRBV2 and TRBJ1-2, with a weak D call TRBD1 (5 bases). CDR3 size: 13 residues. In germline, CDR1 is SNHLY, CDR2 FYNNEI. CDR3 loop: CASSEGGIVRLNF. CDR3 in DNA: TGTGCCAGCAGTGAAGGGGGGATCGTTCGACTCAACTTC.

The V gene is TRBV2, the J gene TRBJ2-7, with D perhaps TRBD2 (6 bases). Germline CDR1 SNHLY, CDR2 FYNNEI. The germline V and J ends were trimmed by 6 bases and 3 bases, with 15 bases remaining between them. This CDR3 comprises 14 residues. The CDR3 spells CASRRGSGIYEQYF. The CDR3 nucleotides are TGTGCCAGCAGGAGGGGTAGCGGAATCTACGAGCAGTACTTC.

Only a few counts were recorded for this clone. The V call is TRBV7-2, the J call TRBJ2-7; 7 bases are shared with TRBD1. V dropped 5 bases and J dropped 7; count of bases not matched to a gene: 5. This CDR3 has 12 amino acids. Germline V gene lookup returns CDR1 SGHTA and CDR2 FQGNSA. The CDR3 protein is CASSLGTAEQYF. The DNA for the CDR3 is TGTGCCAGCAGCCTTGGGACAGCTGAGCAGTACTTC.

V and J are TRBV30 and TRBJ1-5; D is unclear. The V gene lost 5 bases and the J gene lost 0 bases, with 8 bases spanning the gap. The germline V gene has CDR1 GTSNPN and CDR2 SVGIG (reference sequence). The CDR3 runs to 13 residues. CDR3 DNA sequence: TGTGCCTGGGGAACGGATAGCAATCAGCCCCAGCATTTT. Its translation is CAWGTDSNQPQHF.